Each of the 30 T cell receptor beta chains below was sequenced from the same sample in a study of T cell repertoires in cytomegalovirus infection. TCRdb reanalysed the reads using MiXCR and keeps one entry per CDR3 protein. The table shows roughly 100,000 distinct CDR3 sequences, with 16% occurring only once. Specimen: PBMCs. The receptors come from a human donor in good health (CMV status not recorded). Some clones in this sample may be carry-over from other donors' samples.

Comment on this clonotype: A read error is possible here, since a much larger clone lies one base away. V usage is TRBV7-2 and J usage is TRBJ2-1; D unresolved. V was trimmed by 8 bases and J by 0 bases, leaving 11 bases between them. Germline V CDR1 and CDR2: SGHTA, FQGNSA. The CDR3 totals 14 residues. In DNA, the CDR3 is TGTGCCAGCCGAAGGACCTCCTCCTACAATGAGCAGTTCTTC. This sequence encodes CASRRTSSYNEQFF.

The V call is TRBV6-2 or TRBV6-3, the J call TRBJ1-1, with a tentative D call TRBD1 (6 bases). The CDR3 loop spans 13 amino acids. The germline CDR1 and CDR2 sequences are MNHEY and SVGEGT. V gave up 5 bases and J gave up 0 bases, with 7 bases separating them. The CDR3 spells CASSGQLNTEAFF. CDR3 coding DNA: TGTGCCAGCAGTGGACAGTTGAACACTGAAGCTTTCTTT.

This clonotype was counted a few times. The genes are TRBV30 and TRBJ1-1; D possibly corresponds to TRBD1 (6 bases). V was clipped by 4 bases and J by 9 bases, with 15 bases between them. The CDR3 runs to 12 residues. Germline V CDR1 and CDR2: GTSNPN, SVGIG (reference sequence). DNA of the CDR3: TGTGCCTGGACCGTAATCACAGGGAAAGCTTTCTTT. The encoded protein is CAWTVITGKAFF.

This clonotype was seen many times. This chain links TRBV10-3 with TRBJ2-2; D may be TRBD2 (6 bases). The germline gives CDR1 ENHRY, CDR2 SYGVKD. The CDR3 is 18 amino acids. V was clipped by 6 bases and J by 2 bases, with 22 bases between them. CDR3 amino acids: CAIRPGGRNTTNTGELFF. The CDR3 region has the DNA TGTGCCATCAGGCCCGGGGGACGGAATACCACTAACACCGGGGAGCTGTTTTTT.

This sequence joins TRBV5-1 and TRBJ1-1; unclear D gene. Trimming removed 1 base from V and 0 bases from J, with 10 bases in between. This CDR3 has 15 residues. Germline V gene sequence: CDR1 SGHRS, CDR2 YFSETQ. This CDR3 reads CASSLFGRMNTEAFF. CDR3 nucleotide sequence: TGCGCCAGCAGCTTGTTTGGGAGGATGAACACTGAAGCTTTCTTT.

Many counts were recorded for this clonotype. The chain uses TRBV7-3 and TRBJ2-1; 15 bases agree with TRBD2. J was trimmed by 6 bases and V by 2 bases; bases with no gene match: 11. The CDR3 runs 19 residues. CDR1 and CDR2 (germline): SGHTA, FQGTGA. CDR3 sequence: CASSLGTSGGPKSLNEQFF. The CDR3 bases are TGTGCCAGCAGCTTAGGGACTAGCGGGGGGCCTAAGTCGCTCAATGAGCAGTTCTTC.

This clonotype occurred a few times. V usage is TRBV5-4 and J usage is TRBJ1-2; 7 bases line up with TRBD1. This CDR3 contains 16 residues. V shed 4 bases and J 8 bases; nucleotides not matched to a gene: 17. The germline CDR1 and CDR2 sequences are SGHNT and YYREEE (reference sequence). The CDR3 here is CASSPRRDSYSMGYTF. The CDR3 DNA is TGTGCCAGCAGCCCTAGACGGGACAGCTACTCGATGGGCTACACCTTC.

This clonotype was counted a few times. The chain recombines TRBV20-1 with TRBJ1-5, with a weak D call TRBD1 (5 bases). V gave up 0 bases and J gave up 7 bases, with 10 bases separating them. From germline, CDR1 is DFQATT and CDR2 SNEGSKA (reference sequence). The CDR3 has 13 amino acids. The CDR3: CSARDPQGQPQHF. For the CDR3, the DNA is TGCAGTGCTAGAGACCCCCAGGGCCAGCCCCAGCATTTT.

A few counts support this clonotype. The genes are TRBV20-1 and TRBJ1-5; weak D call: TRBD1 (5 bases). The V gene's germline CDR1 is DFQATT and CDR2 SNEGSKA (reference sequence). V lost 5 bases and J 7 bases, leaving 12 bases between the germline ends. The CDR3 has 12 residues. CDR3 sequence (DNA): TGCAGTGCTCTCCAGGGAGACCAGCCCCAGCATTTT. It is translated as CSALQGDQPQHF.

The rearrangement joins TRBV20-1 to TRBJ1-1; 11 bases are shared with TRBD1. Losses at the gene ends were 4 bases for V and 4 bases for J; bases not matched to a gene: 5. The CDR3 is 14 residues long. CDR1 is DFQATT and CDR2 is SNEGSKA in the germline V gene (reference sequence). The CDR3: CSATRTGGPTEAFF. The CDR3 DNA sequence: TGCAGTGCTACCAGGACAGGGGGCCCCACTGAAGCTTTCTTT.

This clonotype was picked up many times. The chain has TRBV6-2 or TRBV6-3 and TRBJ2-7, with D possibly TRBD1 on 5 matching bases. Germline assignment: CDR1 MNHEY and CDR2 SVGEGT. Deletions cut 6 bases from V and 4 bases from J, with 7 bases between. The CDR3 length is 11 residues. The CDR3 loop reads CASSDSYEQYF. In nucleotides, the CDR3 is TGTGCCAGCAGCGACAGTTACGAGCAGTACTTC.

There are a few counts of this clonotype. The chain couples TRBV20-1 to TRBJ2-5, with D possibly being TRBD1 or TRBD2 (6 bases each). Trimming pared 3 bases from V and 5 bases from J, leaving 13 bases between. The germline CDR1 and CDR2 sequences are DFQATT and SNEGSKA (reference sequence). The CDR3 consists of 13 residues. The CDR3 reads CSASFEGGETQYF. The CDR3 nucleotides read TGCAGTGCTAGTTTCGAGGGGGGCGAGACCCAGTACTTC.

The table lists this clonotype with many counts. The chain joins TRBV28 to TRBJ1-4; tentative D call: TRBD1 (6 bases). Germline V gene sequence: CDR1 MDHEN, CDR2 SYDVKM. This CDR3 has 21 amino acids. Deletions cut 0 bases from V and 0 bases from J, with 23 bases between. The CDR3 protein is CASSLWGWGLDRQSTNEKLFF. Written as DNA, the CDR3 is TGTGCCAGCAGTTTATGGGGGTGGGGATTGGACAGACAATCAACTAATGAAAAACTGTTTTTT.

This clonotype was seen many times. The gene calls are TRBV7-9 and TRBJ1-1; tentatively, D is TRBD1 (5 bases). The CDR3 has 14 residues. Trimming pared 5 bases from V and 0 bases from J, leaving 10 bases between. Per germline, CDR1 SEHNR and CDR2 FQNEAQ (reference sequence). CDR3 DNA sequence: TGTGCCAGCAGCCGCGGGACCTTGAACACTGAAGCTTTCTTT. Protein sequence: CASSRGTLNTEAFF.

The table lists this clonotype with a few counts. The chain recombines TRBV6-1 with TRBJ1-2; a possible D gene is TRBD1 (5 bases). CDR3 size: 15 residues. With 5 bases removed from V and 5 bases from J, the gap between germline ends came to 18 bases. CDR1 is MNHNS, CDR2 SASEGT, per germline. CDR3 in amino acids: CASSPIRDGGYGYTF. The CDR3 coding sequence is TGTGCCAGCAGTCCCATTCGGGACGGGGGTTATGGCTACACCTTC.

This clonotype was picked up many times. V and J are TRBV28 and TRBJ1-5, with 8 positions matching TRBD1. Germline V gene data show CDR1 as MDHEN and CDR2 as SYDVKM. The CDR3 sequence is 16 residues long. V trimming: 7 bases; J trimming: 6 bases; junction bases outside the gene matches: 14. CDR3 sequence: CASNPLTGGWLQPQHF. The CDR3 coding sequence is TGTGCCAGCAACCCCCTAACAGGGGGATGGCTTCAGCCCCAGCATTTT.

A few counts support this clonotype. V usage is TRBV6-1 and J usage is TRBJ2-7; 7 bases are a match to TRBD1. Trimming at V came to 6 bases and at J to 2 bases, leaving 7 bases not matched to a gene. This CDR3 has 14 amino acids. CDR1 is MNHNS and CDR2 is SASEGT in the germline V gene. The CDR3 coding sequence is TGTGCCAGCAGACTGACAGGGATCGCCTACGAGCAGTACTTC. Translated: CASRLTGIAYEQYF.

This clonotype was recorded a few times. V usage is TRBV28 and J usage is TRBJ2-5; no reliable D call. Trimming left V 2 bases short and J 1 base short, with 5 bases between. The CDR3 contains 13 residues. Germline V CDR1 and CDR2: MDHEN, SYDVKM. DNA for the CDR3: TGTGCCAGCAGTTTACCCCTCCAAGAGACCCAGTACTTC. It is translated as CASSLPLQETQYF.

This clonotype was seen repeatedly, ten times or more. The CDR3 sequence is CASSGPPDTDTQYF. The CDR3 coding sequence is TGTGCCAGCAGCGGACCGCCCGATACAGATACGCAGTATTTT. The V call is TRBV11-3, the J call TRBJ2-3; the D is unclear. Germline V CDR1 and CDR2: SGHNT, YENEEA. This CDR3 is 14 amino acids long. Trimming removed 5 bases at V and 3 bases at J, with 12 bases between.

This clonotype was counted a few times. The chain employs TRBV12-5 and TRBJ2-1; D is uncertain. The germline V gene has CDR1 LGHNT and CDR2 FRNRAP. The CDR3 length is 14 residues. Trimming stripped 0 bases from V and 7 bases from J, with 10 bases between. This chain's CDR3 is CASGLVDGLNEQFF. In DNA form, the CDR3 reads TGTGCTAGTGGTTTGGTAGACGGGCTGAATGAGCAGTTCTTC. The variable domain in full, with the rest retrieved from reference TRBV12-5 and TRBJ2-1, is DARVTQTPRHKVTEMGQEVTMRCQPILGHNTVFWYRQTMMQGLELLAYFRNRAPLDDSGMPKDRFSAEMPDATLATLKIQPSEPRDSAVYFCASGLVDGLNEQFFGPGTRLTVL.

The chain recombines TRBV14 with TRBJ1-2; D uncertain. With 0 bases removed from V and 4 bases from J, the gap between germline ends came to 9 bases. Germline CDR1 reads SGHDN; CDR2 reads FVKESK. This CDR3 spans 14 amino acids. For the CDR3, the DNA is TGTGCCAGCAGCCAAGATCCCAATACCTATGGCTACACCTTC. It translates to CASSQDPNTYGYTF.

This clonotype was seen only a few times. The chain is built from TRBV3-1 and TRBJ2-6; TRBD1 agrees at 10 bases. With V trimmed by 5 bases and J by 1 base, 5 bases remained unmatched. The germline V gene encodes CDR1 LGHDT and CDR2 YNNKEL (reference sequence). CDR3 length equals 17 residues. The CDR3 spells CASSEDRGLSGANVLTF. The CDR3 DNA sequence: TGTGCCAGCAGCGAGGACAGGGGGTTATCTGGGGCCAACGTCCTGACTTTC.

The table lists this clonotype with a few counts. The V call is TRBV2, the J call TRBJ1-1; possible D gene TRBD1, 5 bases. The CDR3 extends over 14 amino acids. The V and J ends lost 6 bases and 1 base respectively, with 12 bases between them. The V gene's germline CDR1 is SNHLY and CDR2 FYNNEI. CDR3 sequence (DNA): TGTGCCAGCAGGAAACCGGGGCCGAACACTGAAGCTTTCTTT. Residues: CASRKPGPNTEAFF.

The chain has TRBV12-3 or TRBV12-4 and TRBJ1-1; maybe TRBD1 (5 bases). CDR3 length equals 13 residues. Deletions cut 7 bases from V and 5 bases from J, with 14 bases between. The CDR3 DNA follows: TGTGCCAGCACCTCCCAAAGGGGAACTGAAGCTTTCTTT. Translating it yields CASTSQRGTEAFF.

This clonotype was picked up many times. The V gene is TRBV7-2, the J gene TRBJ1-1; D ambiguous. Germline V gene sequence: CDR1 SGHTA, CDR2 FQGNSA. The CDR3 is 13 residues long. With 6 bases removed from V and 4 bases from J, the gap between germline ends came to 12 bases. The CDR3 DNA reads TGTGCCAGCAGTCGATTGATGGGCACTGAAGCTTTCTTT. Translating it yields CASSRLMGTEAFF.

J is TRBJ1-1 and V is TRBV29-1; 7 nucleotides agree with TRBD1. Germline V gene data show CDR1 as SQVTM and CDR2 as ANQGSEA. The V segment lost 4 bases and the J segment 4 bases; nucleotides outside the gene matches: 6. There are 13 residues in the CDR3. DNA of the CDR3: TGCAGCGTTGTGATTTCAGGGGGCACTGAAGCTTTCTTT. It yields the protein CSVVISGGTEAFF.

The chain combines TRBV5-4 with TRBJ2-3, with 7 bases lining up with TRBD2. Germline loops: CDR1 SGHNT, CDR2 YYREEE (reference sequence). The CDR3 runs to 15 residues. Trimming took 3 bases from V and 1 from J; bases not matched to a gene: 5. The CDR3 DNA sequence: TGTGCCAGCAGCTCACAGCGGGGCCGCACAGATACGCAGTATTTT. Encoded protein: CASSSQRGRTDTQYF.

A few counts support this clonotype. The V gene is TRBV7-6, the J gene TRBJ2-7, with D tentatively TRBD1 (6 bases). The CDR3 sequence is 16 residues long. The germline V and J ends were trimmed by 6 bases and 4 bases, with 22 bases remaining between them. Germline values: CDR1 SGHVS, CDR2 FNYEAQ. As DNA, the CDR3 is TGTGCCAGCAGGGCCATGGAACCGGGACAACCTTACGAGCAGTACTTC. This sequence encodes CASRAMEPGQPYEQYF.

This clonotype was observed at least ten times. This chain connects TRBV12-3 or TRBV12-4 to TRBJ1-2, with a weak D call TRBD1 (5 bases). The ends were cut back, 5 bases at V and 6 bases at J, with 10 bases in the middle. The CDR3 sequence is 12 residues long. The CDR3 bases are TGTGCCAGCAGTGACTCCAGGGATGGCTACACCTTC. This translates into CASSDSRDGYTF.

In its sample, this clonotype was seen a few times. This chain joins TRBV18 and TRBJ1-2; possibly TRBD1 for D (5 bases). This CDR3 comprises 14 residues. Germline lookup yields CDR1 KGHSH and CDR2 LQKENI. V lost 5 bases and J lost 2, with 12 bases in between. CDR3 region: CASSSDYRNYGYTF. The DNA of the CDR3 is TGTGCCAGCTCATCAGATTACAGGAACTATGGCTACACCTTC.